This entry lists 25 T cell receptor beta chains sequenced from one sample in a study of blood T cells in healthy people across ages (dated by TCRdb to about 2015). Libraries came from 5' RACE. Sequencing took place on an Illumina HiSeq 2500. A second PCR of about 6 to 11 cycles was performed with a sample-barcoded 5' primer and a J-beta primer mix. The raw public reads went through TCRdb reprocessing: fastp at Q25, MiXCR clone calling, in-frame beta chains kept. Each entry is one CDR3 protein sequence, shown with its most common DNA and genes. The sample has fewer than 700,000 distinct CDR3 sequences on record, around two fifths of them singletons. The biggest ten clones account for around 30% of the sample. The sequencing sample was made of blood. These receptors were taken from an elderly man in good health.

The sample holds a few counts of this clonotype. The V and J genes are TRBV7-2 and TRBJ2-7; tentatively, D is TRBD2 (6 bases). The CDR3 loop spans 15 amino acids. Trimming removed 1 base at V and 0 bases at J, with 10 bases between. Germline V gives CDR1 SGHTA, CDR2 FQGNSA. The CDR3 DNA is TGTGCCAGCAGCTTAGATCGCGGGGTCTCCTACGAGCAGTACTTC. Protein: CASSLDRGVSYEQYF.

The CDR3, as DNA: TGCAGTGGACCGGGACAGGCGAACTATGGCTACACCTTC. This codes for CSGPGQANYGYTF. The chain recombines TRBV20-1 with TRBJ1-2; 8 nucleotides match TRBD1. This CDR3 contains 13 residues. Trimming removed 7 bases from V and 2 bases from J; junction bases left unmatched: 6. Germline V lookup: CDR1 DFQATT, CDR2 SNEGSKA (reference sequence).

This chain joins TRBV6-2 or TRBV6-3 and TRBJ2-5, with D unclear. The J call is in doubt because the DNA end fits TRBJ2-7 better. The CDR3 sequence is 13 residues long. Germline V CDR1 and CDR2: MNHEY, SVGEGT. Written as DNA, the CDR3 is TGTGCCAGCAGTTACACGAGGAACTACGAGCAGTACTTC. Amino acid sequence: CASSYTRNYEQYF.

V is TRBV4-2 and J is TRBJ1-4; D possibly corresponds to TRBD1 (6 bases). The CDR3 contains 14 residues. The V and J ends lost 1 base and 6 bases respectively, with 9 bases between them. CDR1 is LGHNA and CDR2 is YNFKEQ in the germline V gene. CDR3 amino acids: CASSQGGAHEKLFF. CDR3 in DNA: TGTGCCAGCAGCCAAGGGGGGGCGCATGAAAAACTGTTTTTT.

Many counts were recorded for this clonotype. This rearrangement joins TRBV6-6 to TRBJ2-1; D gene ambiguous. This CDR3 region has 13 residues. The germline V gene encodes CDR1 MNHNY and CDR2 SVGAGI (reference sequence). The V and J ends lost 6 bases and 0 bases respectively, with 6 bases between them. The CDR3 nucleotides are TGTGCCAGCAGCCCCTCCTCCTACAATGAGCAGTTCTTC. It codes for CASSPSSYNEQFF.

This clonotype was observed at least ten times. The rearrangement links TRBV11-2 to TRBJ2-5; 10 bases map to TRBD1. The CDR3 spans 15 residues. The germline CDR1 and CDR2 sequences are SGHAT and FQNNGV. With V trimmed by 5 bases and J by 2 bases, 5 bases remained unmatched. As DNA, the CDR3 is TGTGCCAGCAGCGGGACAGGGGTCGAACAAGAGACCCAGTACTTC. Protein product: CASSGTGVEQETQYF. Supplemented by reference TRBV11-2 and TRBJ2-5, the full variable domain reads EAGVAQSPRYKIIEKRQSVAFWCNPISGHATLYWYQQILGQGPKLLIQFQNNGVVDDSQLPKDRFSAERLKGVDSTLKIQPAKLEDSAVYLCASSGTGVEQETQYFGPGTRLLVL.

This clonotype was observed a handful of times. This sequence joins TRBV4-3 and TRBJ2-3; 10 bases agree with TRBD2. Germline CDR1 reads LGHNA; CDR2 reads YSLEER. This CDR3 region has 20 residues. V trimming: 4 bases; J trimming: 2 bases; junction bases outside the gene matches: 18. CDR3 in amino acids: CASSPTGLAGARGITDTQYF. CDR3 sequence (DNA): TGCGCCAGCAGCCCAACTGGGCTAGCGGGAGCCCGGGGGATCACAGATACGCAGTATTTT.

On this clonotype: One junction end disagrees with the germline gene, perhaps due to a read error. The rearrangement links TRBV9 to TRBJ2-5; D might be TRBD2 (5 bases). The CDR3 totals 15 residues. The V gene's germline CDR1 is SGDLS and CDR2 YYNGEE. The CDR3 DNA reads as TGTGCCAGCGGCGTAGGAGGCCTGGGCCAAGAGACCCAGTACTTC. Its protein is CASGVGGLGQETQYF.

The gene calls are TRBV5-1 and TRBJ2-5, with a weak D call TRBD2 (5 bases). Germline CDR1 and CDR2: SGHRS and YFSETQ. V lost 9 bases and J lost 5, with 20 bases in between. CDR3 length equals 14 residues. CDR3 in amino acids: CATSLSGGSETQYF. CDR3 nucleotide sequence: TGCGCCACCTCGCTGAGCGGCGGATCGGAGACCCAGTACTTC.

There are a few counts of this clonotype. V gene TRBV12-3 or TRBV12-4 combines with J gene TRBJ2-7; no clear D gene. The V and J ends lost 6 bases and 4 bases respectively, with 16 bases between them. The CDR3 has 14 residues. The CDR3 spells CASRRSQAMYEQYF. CDR3 sequence (DNA): TGTGCCAGCAGACGAAGCCAGGCTATGTACGAGCAGTACTTC.

The chain is built from TRBV12-5 and TRBJ2-5; maybe TRBD1 (5 bases). CDR1 is LGHNT and CDR2 is FRNRAP in the germline V gene. Deletions cut 6 bases from V and 10 bases from J, with 33 bases between. The CDR3 is 18 amino acids. In DNA form, the CDR3 reads TGTGCTAGTGGAGGATCCCTCGGCCAAACAAACACCACAGGTATCCAGTACTTC. This gives the protein CASGGSLGQTNTTGIQYF.

The genes are TRBV7-8 and TRBJ2-7; 9 bases fit TRBD2. J gave up 0 bases and V 5 bases, and 5 bases lay outside the gene matches. CDR3 length: 15 amino acids. CDR1 and CDR2 (germline): SGHVS, FQNEAQ. The CDR3 here is CASSPVAGDSYEQYF. The CDR3 nucleotides read TGTGCCAGCAGCCCTGTAGCGGGGGACTCCTACGAGCAGTACTTC.

The CDR3 region is CASSRNGQNNSPLHF. The CDR3 DNA sequence: TGCGCCAGCAGCCGAAACGGACAGAATAATTCACCCCTCCACTTT. This chain joins TRBV4-3 and TRBJ1-6, with a tentative D call TRBD1 (6 bases). Trimming took off 4 bases at V and 5 bases at J, with 12 bases between the two ends. Germline-derived CDR1 and CDR2 are LGHNA and YSLEER. This CDR3 contains 15 residues.

This clonotype has a single count. The chain links TRBV19 to TRBJ2-1; D gene unclear. V was trimmed by 9 bases and J by 0 bases, leaving 15 bases between them. This CDR3 contains 15 residues. Germline V lookup: CDR1 LNHDA, CDR2 SQIVND (reference sequence). The CDR3 DNA is TGTGCCAGCACCCCTGGCGCGAGCTCCTACAATGAGCAGTTCTTC. Its protein product is CASTPGASSYNEQFF.

The rearrangement links TRBV18 to TRBJ2-7, with 7 bases matching TRBD1. V lost 5 bases to trimming and J lost 4 bases; unmatched junction nucleotides: 11. Germline CDR1 KGHSH, CDR2 LQKENI. This CDR3 is 15 amino acids long. The DNA for the CDR3 is TGTGCCAGCTCAGATACCGGGACAGCACTATACGAGCAGTACTTC. Amino acids: CASSDTGTALYEQYF.

This clonotype was seen more than once but under ten times. This chain links TRBV4-2 with TRBJ2-5; TRBD2 matches 14 bases. Germline V gene lookup returns CDR1 LGHNA and CDR2 YNFKEQ. Unmatched junction bases numbered 6, after V lost 4 bases and J lost 2 bases. The CDR3 consists of 17 residues. CDR3 loop: CASSLTGTSGGQETQYF. The CDR3 coding sequence is TGTGCCAGCAGCCTCACCGGGACTAGCGGGGGACAAGAGACCCAGTACTTC.

This clonotype was observed a few times. The V call is TRBV20-1, the J call TRBJ1-4; 7 bases line up with TRBD1. This CDR3 is 13 amino acids long. CDR1 is DFQATT and CDR2 is SNEGSKA in the germline V gene (reference sequence). Losses at the gene ends were 4 bases for V and 7 bases for J; bases not matched to a gene: 6. CDR3 residues: CSAMAGGREKLFF. The CDR3 coding sequence is TGCAGTGCTATGGCAGGGGGTCGTGAAAAACTGTTTTTT.

The chain uses TRBV15 and TRBJ2-7; 7 nucleotides match TRBD2. Per the germline V gene, CDR1 is LNHNV and CDR2 is YYDKDF (reference sequence). The CDR3 runs to 15 residues. Losses at the gene ends were 1 base for V and 2 bases for J; bases not matched to a gene: 5. The CDR3 region is CATSRGAGGTYEQYF. CDR3 DNA: TGTGCCACCAGCAGAGGAGCCGGGGGGACCTACGAGCAGTACTTC.

This clonotype was seen only a few times. The chain is built from TRBV20-1 and TRBJ1-1, with 8 bases fitting TRBD1. V shed 3 bases, J shed 1 base, and the junction held 7 bases outside the gene matches. The CDR3 runs 15 residues. Germline assignment: CDR1 DFQATT and CDR2 SNEGSKA (reference sequence). CDR3 coding DNA: TGCAGTGCTAGTGACAGGGGCCATCCGAACACTGAAGCTTTCTTT. Its translation: CSASDRGHPNTEAFF.

The chain employs TRBV2 and TRBJ2-5; D gene unclear. The V and J ends lost 7 bases and 5 bases respectively, with 8 bases between them. From germline, CDR1 is SNHLY and CDR2 FYNNEI. The CDR3 is 11 residues long. CDR3 DNA sequence: TGTGCCAGCAACTCTTATGAGACCCAGTACTTC. It translates to CASNSYETQYF.

The rearrangement joins TRBV9 to TRBJ1-2, with 8 bases fitting TRBD1. The CDR3 is 17 residues long. Germline V gene data show CDR1 as SGDLS and CDR2 as YYNGEE. Trimming took 0 bases from V and 4 from J; bases not matched to a gene: 11. The CDR3 loop is CASSVGAGGSPPYGYTF. CDR3 sequence (DNA): TGTGCCAGCAGCGTAGGGGCAGGGGGCTCCCCTCCCTATGGCTACACCTTC.

This clonotype was counted only a few times. The V call is TRBV30, the J call TRBJ2-5; D unresolved. The V gene lost 3 bases and the J gene lost 4 bases, with 12 bases spanning the gap. CDR3 length: 13 amino acids. Germline V gives CDR1 GTSNPN, CDR2 SVGIG (reference sequence). CDR3 sequence (DNA): TGTGCCTGGAGCGCTTTAAAGGGAGAGACCCAGTACTTC. Amino acids: CAWSALKGETQYF.

This clonotype was counted at least ten times. The chain joins TRBV27 to TRBJ2-1; 9 bases agree with TRBD1. Germline V gene data show CDR1 as MNHEY and CDR2 as SMNVEV (reference sequence). CDR3 size: 15 residues. Losses at the gene ends were 2 bases for V and 7 bases for J; bases not matched to a gene: 6. CDR3 nucleotide sequence: TGTGCCAGCAGTTTAGGGGACAGGGCGCGTAATGAGCAGTTCTTC. This codes for CASSLGDRARNEQFF.

This chain connects TRBV6-1 to TRBJ1-5; a possible D gene is TRBD1 (5 bases). The V and J ends lost 6 bases and 0 bases respectively, with 9 bases between them. The CDR3 is 14 amino acids. CDR1 and CDR2 (germline): MNHNS, SASEGT. Here the CDR3 reads CASSGGHSNQPQHF. The CDR3 nucleotides are TGTGCCAGCAGCGGGGGTCATAGCAATCAGCCCCAGCATTTT.

In DNA, the CDR3 is TGTGCCAGCAGCCACGGACAAGAAGCTTTCTTT. Its translation is CASSHGQEAFF. The chain links TRBV6-6 to TRBJ1-1; a weak D match, TRBD1 (5 bases). The CDR3 contains 11 residues. CDR1 and CDR2 from the germline V gene are MNHNY and SVGAGI (reference sequence). V shed 6 bases and J shed 8 bases, with 10 bases lying between them.